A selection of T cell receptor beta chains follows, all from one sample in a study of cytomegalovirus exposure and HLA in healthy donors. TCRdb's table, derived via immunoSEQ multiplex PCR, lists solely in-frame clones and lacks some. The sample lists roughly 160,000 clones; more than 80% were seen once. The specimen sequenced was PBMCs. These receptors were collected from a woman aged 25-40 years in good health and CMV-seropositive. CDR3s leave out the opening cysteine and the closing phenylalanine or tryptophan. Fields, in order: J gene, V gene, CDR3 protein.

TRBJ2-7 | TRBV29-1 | SVVLDGQGAMYEQY
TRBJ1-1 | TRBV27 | ASSPRGTGGTEAF
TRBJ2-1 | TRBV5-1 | ASSFQPPTQGATEQF
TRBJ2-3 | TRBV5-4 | ASRPPGLADTDTQY
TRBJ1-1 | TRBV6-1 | ASSVWDILTEAF
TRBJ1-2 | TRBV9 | ASSVGGENYGYT
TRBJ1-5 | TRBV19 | ASSIWRNQPQH
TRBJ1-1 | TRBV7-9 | SSSLGIRRENTEAF
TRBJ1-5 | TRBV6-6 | ASSYSTQGGQPQH
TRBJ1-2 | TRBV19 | ASSTRQLSGYT
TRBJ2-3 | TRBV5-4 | ASSFRSSGGATDTQY
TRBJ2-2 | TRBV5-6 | ASSLSRAGELF
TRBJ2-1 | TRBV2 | ASSGGGGNEQF
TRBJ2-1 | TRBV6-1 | ASRTDRGSDEQF
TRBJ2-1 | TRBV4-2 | ASSRRSGGDNEQF
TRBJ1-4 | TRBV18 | ASSPGQAATNEKLF
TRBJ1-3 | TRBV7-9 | ASRRQGEGNTIY
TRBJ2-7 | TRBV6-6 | ASSYSSAGGRYEQY
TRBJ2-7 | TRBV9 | ASSANSGTGSTYEQY
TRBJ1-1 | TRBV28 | ASSLPLGTGRTEAF
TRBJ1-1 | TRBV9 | ASSVARAGGTEAF
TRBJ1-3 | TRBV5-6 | ASSLGGYGNTIY
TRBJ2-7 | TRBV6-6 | ASSYSRQGAYEQY
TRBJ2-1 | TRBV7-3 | ASSPTGGETEQF
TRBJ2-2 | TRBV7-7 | ASSRSGGATGELF
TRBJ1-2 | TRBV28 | ASIGDSVYGYT
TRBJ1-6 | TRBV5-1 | ASSLAGEKNGSPLH
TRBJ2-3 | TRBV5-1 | ASSLDNRGDTQY